Given below is one T cell receptor (beta chain) in context. No antigen is known for it. Within one base of it there is no much larger clone, and no base qualities were kept. The CDR3 regions of human TCRbeta chains were analyzed by immunosequencing. Regarding the original processing steps: Repertoire TCRs were checked for matches against a reference library of SARS-CoV-2-specific TCRs that had been generated using the MIRA antigen-specificity platform. Breadth was defined as the fraction of unique TCRs that were SARS-CoV-2-associated, and depth was defined as the fraction of total T cells that were SARS-CoV-2-associated. Using the MIRA data, each spike-specific TCR was mapped to the spike region that the TCR reacts to and placed in a CD4 or CD8 class. Log10-transformed breadth and depth values were compared by one-way ANOVA with Sidak's multiple comparisons tests. Sourced from immuneACCESS, this table was stored by TCRdb with only in-frame sequences that have V and J called. A share of the clones is absent; for the studies checked, an unresolved V gene accounts for under half, and the remainder has no known explanation. V, J and clone size were drawn from that table, and D and trimming were deduced from the DNA. Here the sample has 120,000 to 150,000 clones; around 89% occur a single time. The ten largest account for about 4.5% of the sample.

This sample is part of a study of T cell responses to AZD1222 COVID-19 vaccine listed by TCRdb under 2021. Context from the whole study: Because spike-specific TCR depth and breadth did not differ between the two schedules, AZD1222 recipients who got a second dose at roughly 4 weeks were pooled with those who got a second dose at roughly 12 weeks. A total of just over 230 trial participants underwent TCR sequencing, of whom 200 to 220 received two doses of AZD1222 and about 26 received two doses of the MenACWY control vaccine. Trial participants were enrolled by age into subgroups of 18-55, 56-69 and 70-plus years, and about 150, 27 and 61 TCR-sequenced participants, respectively, were included in these subgroups.

On the study overall, not on this receptor specifically: The vaccine-associated CD4 TCRs covered the entire spike protein, and the dominant responses fell in regions 160-218 and 743-854. Participants were mostly white British, with more females than males. The authors suggested clonal diversity may have been underestimated. Because no day 14 peak-response samples were available, repertoires were characterized only after the peak T cell response. After two AZD1222 doses, both the breadth and the depth of spike-specific TCRs were significantly higher than at day 0 and than in MenACWY recipients. Epitopes outside the regions mutated in the B.1.351 and B.1.1.7 variants were reportedly recognized by nearly half of the unique spike-specific TCRs. Conclusions about previously exposed vaccinees are limited because only six or seven AZD1222 recipients were SARS-CoV-2 seropositive at baseline. The 56-69-year group was small, and its depth increase did not reach significance, likely because of low power.

Trimming leaves V shorter by 6 bases and J shorter by 6 bases, with the junction holding 6 bases beyond the gene matches. The CDR1 and CDR2 encoded by the germline V gene (reference sequence) are MNHEY and SMNVEV. Including the terminal cysteine and phenylalanine, the CDR3 comprises 15 residues. Only CDR3 DNA remains: 45 bases, in frame from the first base. Explained via the paper, the time point label denotes: baseline before first vaccination. Samples from vaccinated people were obtained from the UK trials COV001 and COV002, which included a single-blind randomized controlled phase 2/3 trial of AZD1222 (ChAdOx1 nCoV-19) in healthy adults. Trial participant PBMC samples were collected at day 0 and day 28 after the second dose for TCRbeta chain sequencing.

The chain employs TRBV27 and TRBJ1-6; TRBD1 lines up with 9 middle nucleotides. This sample comprised peripheral blood, obtained on day 0 of AZD1222 vaccination. This TCR came from an adult in good health. The bases read TGTGCCAGCAGAGCCGGGACAGGGTCTAATTCACCCCTCCACTTT. It translates to CASRAGTGSNSPLHF.